This TCR beta chain was retrieved from a study of blood T cell repertoires in COVID-19. This clone was picked up one time. The repertoire was sequenced with immunoSEQ multiplex PCR; TCRdb's copy has only in-frame clones and lacks some. The table shows tens of thousands of clones, with around 80% occurring only once. Trimming took 8 bases from V and 2 from J, leaving 12 bases between them. The CDR3 has 13 amino acids. Germline-derived CDR1 and CDR2 are SNHLY and FYNNEI. This clonotype was obtained from a man in his sixties with active or convalescent COVID-19. The specimen was peripheral blood. V gene TRBV2 combines with J gene TRBJ1-1; D is ambiguous. The CDR3 protein is CASRVAGNTEAFF. The CDR3 region has the DNA TGTGCCAGCCGGGTGGCCGGAAACACTGAAGCTTTCTTT.